The rows below give T cell receptor beta chains drawn from one sample of a study of blood T cell repertoires in COVID-19. Sequencing used immunoSEQ multiplex PCR; TCRdb keeps in-frame clones, though not all of them. This sample has about 400,000 clones, with more than 75% found just once. The sample taken for sequencing was PBMCs or T cells enriched from blood (not recorded which). These receptors all stem from a man aged 35 to 55 in a cohort exposed to, infected with or recovered from COVID-19 (not recorded which). Each CDR3 is given with its conserved first and last residue. D genes are given only for firm matches. A row's size may be missing; if present it is once, few, many or a size class.

j_call v_call d_call clone_size cdr3_nt cdr3_aa
TRBJ1-2 TRBV6-5 NA NA TGTGCCAGCAGTAAACAGGGCTCGGGCTATGGCTACACCTTC CASSKQGSGYGYTF
TRBJ2-3 TRBV9 NA NA TGTGCCAGCAGCGAGGGCGGGAGAGGGGGAGATACGCAGTATTTT CASSEGGRGGDTQYF
TRBJ2-3 TRBV14 NA NA TGTGCCAGCAGCCCCTTGGGAGCGAGCGTCACAGATACGCAGTATTTT CASSPLGASVTDTQYF
TRBJ2-1 TRBV5-1 NA NA TGCGCCAGCAGCGGGAGATTTGACAATGAGCAGTTCTTC CASSGRFDNEQFF
TRBJ1-2 TRBV28 NA NA TGTGCCAGCGACGACAGACGCCATGGCTACACCTTC CASDDRRHGYTF
TRBJ2-5 TRBV27 TRBD1 NA TGTGCCAGCAGTTTTGGGACAGCCCCCGGGAAGACCCAGTACTTC CASSFGTAPGKTQYF
TRBJ1-3 TRBV9 NA NA TGTGCCAGCAGCGCCAGACAGACCTCTGGAAACACCATATATTTT CASSARQTSGNTIYF
TRBJ2-7 TRBV19 TRBD1 once TGTGCCAGTAGTAACCGACAGGGGCCCTACGAGCAGTACTTC CASSNRQGPYEQYF
TRBJ2-1 TRBV12-5 TRBD2 NA TGTGCTAGTGGTTTCCTACTAGCGGGTGAGCAGTTCTTC CASGFLLAGEQFF
TRBJ1-1 TRBV6-1 NA few TGTGCCAGCAGTGAAGCAGCAGGGAAAGCTTTCTTT CASSEAAGKAFF
TRBJ2-7 TRBV15 NA NA TGTGCCACCAGCAGAGATGGTGCGCTTACCTACGAGCAGTACTTC CATSRDGALTYEQYF
TRBJ1-4 TRBV19 NA NA TGTGCCAGTAGTCGGCGGGAGACAAATGAAAAACTGTTTTTT CASSRRETNEKLFF
TRBJ1-1 TRBV6-6 NA NA TGTGCCAGCAGTTACCCTCCAGGGCAGGACACTGAAGCTTTCTTT CASSYPPGQDTEAFF
TRBJ2-1 TRBV18 NA NA TGTGCCAGCTCACCCCCGGGAACCGGGAATGAGCAGTTCTTC CASSPPGTGNEQFF
TRBJ2-1 TRBV12-5 NA NA TGTGCTAGTGGTTTGACGCCGACAGGGACTTTATACAATGAGCAGTTCTTC CASGLTPTGTLYNEQFF
TRBJ2-7 TRBV19 TRBD2 once TGTGACGGACTAGCGACAAGACACTACGAGCAGTACTTC CDGLATRHYEQYF
TRBJ2-1 TRBV6-5 NA NA TGTGCCAGCAGTTACTCGCACAGGACAGAGCAGTTCTTC CASSYSHRTEQFF
TRBJ2-1 TRBV7-2 NA NA TGTGCCAGCAGCTTAGTGTGGAGCTCCTACAATGAGCAGTTCTTC CASSLVWSSYNEQFF
TRBJ1-2 TRBV7-6 TRBD1 NA TGTGCCAGCAGCCCTACAGGGGTTCGAGACTCTGGCTACACCTTC CASSPTGVRDSGYTF
TRBJ1-2 TRBV10-2 NA NA TGCGCCAGCAGCCTCAGGGAAGGGTATGGCTACACCTTC CASSLREGYGYTF
TRBJ1-1 TRBV19 NA NA TGTGCCAGTAGTATAGGAGTTTCGGCTTTCTTT CASSIGVSAFF
TRBJ1-1 TRBV18 NA once TGTGCCAGCTCACTACAGGACAACACTGAAGCTTTCTTT CASSLQDNTEAFF
TRBJ2-2 TRBV5-1 NA once TGCGCCAGCAGCACATCGCCAGGGGAGCCCGGGGAGCTGTTTTTT CASSTSPGEPGELFF
TRBJ1-1 TRBV28 NA NA TGTGCCCTACAGGGTCCGGGGACTGAAGCTTTCTTT CALQGPGTEAFF
TRBJ1-1 TRBV30 TRBD1 NA TGTGCCTGGAGGGTAATGGGACAGGGGAGGGGGACTGAAGCTTTCTTT CAWRVMGQGRGTEAFF
TRBJ2-5 TRBV29-1 NA NA TGCAGCGTTAGTGATTGGGGCAGAGCACGTGAGACCCAGTACTTC CSVSDWGRARETQYF
TRBJ1-5 TRBV27 NA NA TGTGCCAGCAGTCCCCTGGGCAGTCTTAGCAATCAGCCCCAGCATTTT CASSPLGSLSNQPQHF